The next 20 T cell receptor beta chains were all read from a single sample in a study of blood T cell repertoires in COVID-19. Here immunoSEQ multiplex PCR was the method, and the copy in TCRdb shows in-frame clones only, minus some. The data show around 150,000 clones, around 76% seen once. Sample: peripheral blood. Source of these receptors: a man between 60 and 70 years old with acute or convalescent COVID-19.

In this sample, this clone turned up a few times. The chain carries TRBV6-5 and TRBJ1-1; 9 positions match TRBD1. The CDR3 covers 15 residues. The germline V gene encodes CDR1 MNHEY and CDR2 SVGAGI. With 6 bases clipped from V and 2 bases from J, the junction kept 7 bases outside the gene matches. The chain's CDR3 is CASRGGQGTNTEAFF. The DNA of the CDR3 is TGTGCCAGCAGGGGTGGACAGGGGACCAACACTGAAGCTTTCTTT.

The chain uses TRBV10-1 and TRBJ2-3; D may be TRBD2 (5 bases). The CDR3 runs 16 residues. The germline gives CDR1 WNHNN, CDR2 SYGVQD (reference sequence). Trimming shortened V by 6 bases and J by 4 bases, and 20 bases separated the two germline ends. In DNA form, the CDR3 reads TGCGCCAGCAGCGACTGGACTGGTTATATGCCAGATACGCAGTATTTT. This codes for CASSDWTGYMPDTQYF.

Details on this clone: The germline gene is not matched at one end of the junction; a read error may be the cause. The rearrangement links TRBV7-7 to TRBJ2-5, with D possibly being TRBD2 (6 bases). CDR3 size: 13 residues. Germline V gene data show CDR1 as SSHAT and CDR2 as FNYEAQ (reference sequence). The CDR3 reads CASSLWGEETQYF. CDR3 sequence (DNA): TGTGCTAGCAGCTTATGGGGGGAGGAGACCCAGTACTTC.

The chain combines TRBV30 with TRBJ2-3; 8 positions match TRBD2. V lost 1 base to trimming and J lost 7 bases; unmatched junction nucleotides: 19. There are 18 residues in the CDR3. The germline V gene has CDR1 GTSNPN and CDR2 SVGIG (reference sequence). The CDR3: CAWSGRLARGVGGNTQYF. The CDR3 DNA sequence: TGTGCCTGGAGTGGCCGACTAGCGCGAGGAGTTGGAGGAAATACGCAGTATTTT. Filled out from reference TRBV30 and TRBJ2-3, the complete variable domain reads SQTIHQWPATLVQPVGSPLSLECTVEGTSNPNLYWYRQAAGRGLQLLFYSVGIGQISSEVPQNLSASRPQDRQFILSSKKLLLSDSGFYLCAWSGRLARGVGGNTQYFGPGTRLTVL.

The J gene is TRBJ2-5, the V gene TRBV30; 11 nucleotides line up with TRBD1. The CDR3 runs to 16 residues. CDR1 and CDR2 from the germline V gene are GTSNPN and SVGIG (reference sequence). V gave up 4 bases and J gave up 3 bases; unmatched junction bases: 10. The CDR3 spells CAWIHGQGAREETQYF. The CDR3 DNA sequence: TGTGCCTGGATTCACGGACAGGGGGCGCGAGAAGAGACCCAGTACTTC.

The CDR3 is CASSPGDTSTDTQYF. DNA for the CDR3: TGCGCCAGCAGTCCAGGCGATACTAGCACAGATACGCAGTATTTT. The chain links TRBV10-1 to TRBJ2-3, with D unclear. Deletions cut 5 bases from V and 0 bases from J, with 12 bases between. Looked up from germline, CDR1 is WNHNN and CDR2 is SYGVQD (reference sequence). CDR3 length: 15 residues.

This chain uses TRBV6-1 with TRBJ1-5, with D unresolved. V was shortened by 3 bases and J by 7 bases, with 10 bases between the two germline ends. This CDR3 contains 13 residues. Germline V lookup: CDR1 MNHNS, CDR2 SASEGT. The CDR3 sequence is CASSDHRVQPQHF. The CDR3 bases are TGTGCCAGCAGTGATCATCGGGTCCAGCCCCAGCATTTT.

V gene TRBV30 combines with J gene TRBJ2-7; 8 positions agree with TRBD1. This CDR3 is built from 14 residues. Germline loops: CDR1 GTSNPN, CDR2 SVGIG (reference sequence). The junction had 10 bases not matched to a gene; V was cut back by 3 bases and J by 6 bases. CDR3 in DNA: TGTGCCTGGAGCCCCTCAGGGGGCTGGTCCGAGCAGTACTTC. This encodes CAWSPSGGWSEQYF.

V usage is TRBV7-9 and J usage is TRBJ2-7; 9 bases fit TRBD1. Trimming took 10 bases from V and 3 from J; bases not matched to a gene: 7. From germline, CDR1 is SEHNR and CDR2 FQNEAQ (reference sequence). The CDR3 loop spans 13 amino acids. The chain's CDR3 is CATRPTGGYEQYF. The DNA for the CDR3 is TGTGCCACCCGACCGACAGGGGGCTACGAGCAGTACTTC.

The DNA for the CDR3 is TGCAGTGCTAGTGTGGGAGTCTCCTACAATGAGCAGTTCTTC. It yields the protein CSASVGVSYNEQFF. The chain recombines TRBV20-1 with TRBJ2-1; TRBD2 might be the D (5 bases). Germline V CDR1 and CDR2: DFQATT, SNEGSKA (reference sequence). The V gene lost 3 bases and the J gene lost 0 bases, with 9 bases spanning the gap. The CDR3 totals 14 residues.

The CDR3 bases are TGTGCCAGCAGTCCAGGACTCTACTCCTACGAGCAGTACTTC. It specifies CASSPGLYSYEQYF. The chain combines TRBV27 with TRBJ2-7; weak D call: TRBD2 (5 bases). Deletions cut 5 bases from V and 0 bases from J, with 11 bases between. The CDR3 runs to 14 residues. Germline V lookup: CDR1 MNHEY, CDR2 SMNVEV (reference sequence).

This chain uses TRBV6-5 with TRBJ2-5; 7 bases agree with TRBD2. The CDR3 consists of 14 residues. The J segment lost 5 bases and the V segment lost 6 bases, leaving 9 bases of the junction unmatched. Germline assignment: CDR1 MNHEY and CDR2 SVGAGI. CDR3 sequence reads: CASRLRGVGETQYF. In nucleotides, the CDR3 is TGTGCCAGCAGACTCCGGGGGGTTGGGGAGACCCAGTACTTC.

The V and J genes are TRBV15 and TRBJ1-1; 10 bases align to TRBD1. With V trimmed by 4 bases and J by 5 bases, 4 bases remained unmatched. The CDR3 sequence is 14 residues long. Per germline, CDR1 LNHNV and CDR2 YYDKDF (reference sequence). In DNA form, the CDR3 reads TGTGCCACCAGCATAAGGGACAGGGGAACTGAAGCTTTCTTT. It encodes CATSIRDRGTEAFF.

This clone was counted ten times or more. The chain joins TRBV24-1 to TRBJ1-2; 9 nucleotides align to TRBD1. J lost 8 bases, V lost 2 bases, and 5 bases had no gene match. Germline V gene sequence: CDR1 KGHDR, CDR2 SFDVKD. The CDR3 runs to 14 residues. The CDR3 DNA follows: TGTGCCACCAGTGATTCGGGACAGGGCTGGGGCTACACCTTC. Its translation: CATSDSGQGWGYTF.

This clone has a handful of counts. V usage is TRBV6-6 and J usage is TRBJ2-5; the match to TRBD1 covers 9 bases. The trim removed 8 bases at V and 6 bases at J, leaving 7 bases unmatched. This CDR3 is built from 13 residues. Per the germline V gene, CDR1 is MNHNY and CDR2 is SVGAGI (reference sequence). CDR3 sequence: CASRDRALKTQYF. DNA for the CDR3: TGTGCCAGCCGGGACAGGGCATTAAAGACCCAGTACTTC.

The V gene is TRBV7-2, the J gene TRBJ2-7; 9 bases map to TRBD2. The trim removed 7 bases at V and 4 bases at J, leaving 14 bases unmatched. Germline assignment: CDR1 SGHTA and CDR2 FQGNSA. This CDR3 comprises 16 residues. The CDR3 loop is CASKHQAISGSYEQYF. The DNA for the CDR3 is TGTGCCAGCAAGCACCAGGCGATTAGCGGGAGTTACGAGCAGTACTTC.

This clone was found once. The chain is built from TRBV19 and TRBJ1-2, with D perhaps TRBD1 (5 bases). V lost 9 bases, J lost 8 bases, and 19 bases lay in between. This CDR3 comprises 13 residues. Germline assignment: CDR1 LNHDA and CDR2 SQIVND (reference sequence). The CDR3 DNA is TGTGCCAGCCCGGAAAGGAGGGGTCTGGGCTACACCTTC. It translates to CASPERRGLGYTF.

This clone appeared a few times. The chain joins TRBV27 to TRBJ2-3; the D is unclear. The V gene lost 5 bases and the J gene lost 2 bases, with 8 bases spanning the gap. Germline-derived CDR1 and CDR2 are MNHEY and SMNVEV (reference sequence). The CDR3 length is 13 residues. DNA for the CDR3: TGTGCCAGCAGTGTTAGATACACAGATACGCAGTATTTT. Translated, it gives CASSVRYTDTQYF.

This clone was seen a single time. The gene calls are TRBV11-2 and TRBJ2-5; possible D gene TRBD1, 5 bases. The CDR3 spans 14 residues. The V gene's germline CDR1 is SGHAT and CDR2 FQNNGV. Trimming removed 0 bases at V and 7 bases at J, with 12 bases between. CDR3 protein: CASSLDSRVGTQYF. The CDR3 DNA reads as TGTGCCAGCAGCTTAGATTCCAGGGTGGGGACCCAGTACTTC.

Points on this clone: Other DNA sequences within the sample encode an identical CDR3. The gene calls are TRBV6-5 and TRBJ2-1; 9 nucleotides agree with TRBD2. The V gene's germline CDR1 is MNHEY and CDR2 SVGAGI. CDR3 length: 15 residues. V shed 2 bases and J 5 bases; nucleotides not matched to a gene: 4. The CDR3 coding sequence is TGTGCCAGCAGTTACGGGTTAGCGGGGGACAATGAGCAGTTCTTC. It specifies CASSYGLAGDNEQFF.